This T cell receptor beta chain was captured in a study of blood T cell repertoires in COVID-19. Study background: Both acute and convalescent COVID-19 samples were obtained from the United States, Italy and Spain. PBMCs, B-cell-depleted T cells, or T cells provided the cDNA or gDNA that made up the material.

Methods used by the authors: Estimation of nucleated cell counts relied on the amplification of reference gene primers. Generated by immunoSEQ multiplex PCR, the TCRdb table keeps only in-frame clones and is missing some. V and J calls and clone size follow that table, whereas D and trimming were derived from the DNA. Of some 200,000 clones in the sample, about nine tenths are singletons; the top ten hold roughly 9.7%. Those enrolled in Seattle joined during active infection and were followed longitudinally afterward. The V end lost 0 bases, the J end lost 8 bases, and 14 bases lay between the germline ends. CDR3 size: 14 residues. Germline CDR1 reads SGHDT; CDR2 reads YYEEEE.

The specimen was peripheral blood. J is TRBJ1-2 and V is TRBV5-6, with D possibly matching TRBD1 (6 bases). This receptor was taken from an older woman with COVID-19, enrolled during active disease. The chain's CDR3 is CASSLALGAGGYTF. The DNA for the CDR3 is TGTGCCAGCAGCTTGGCCCTGGGGGCAGGGGGCTACACCTTC.